The rows below give T cell receptor beta chains drawn from one sample of a study of T cell responses to AZD1222 COVID-19 vaccine. TCRdb keeps only in-frame clones here, not all; method: immunoSEQ multiplex PCR. This sample has about 78,000 clones, with roughly 88% found just once. The sample consisted of peripheral blood, taken 28 days after the second AZD1222 dose. The source is an adult who received the AZD1222 COVID-19 vaccine. CDR3s include the opening cysteine and the closing phenylalanine or tryptophan. Each record gives: clone size, V gene, D gene, J gene, CDR3 protein, CDR3 DNA. A D gene is named only where the DNA matches it firmly. Clone size is shown for a subset of rows, as once, few, many or a class of expanded clone.

.	TRBV4-1	.	TRBJ2-1	CASSQPWVGGDRYNEQFF	TGCGCCAGCAGCCAACCGTGGGTCGGGGGCGATCGATACAATGAGCAGTTCTTC
.	TRBV10-3	.	TRBJ1-3	CAISGGRSLGNTIYF	TGTGCCATCAGTGGGGGCAGGTCTCTTGGAAACACCATATATTTT
.	TRBV2	.	TRBJ1-6	CASSGNSPLHF	TGTGCCAGCAGTGGTAATTCACCCCTCCACTTT
few	TRBV3-1/TRBV3-2	TRBD1	TRBJ1-3	CASSPRQGAGNTIYF	TGTGCCAGCAGCCCGAGACAGGGCGCGGGAAACACCATATATTTT
.	TRBV5-6	.	TRBJ1-2	CASSPAGNYGYTF	TGTGCCAGCAGCCCGGCAGGAAACTATGGCTACACCTTC
.	TRBV10-2	TRBD1	TRBJ1-2	CASSAPGQVYGYTF	TGCGCCAGCAGTGCTCCGGGACAGGTCTATGGCTACACCTTC
.	TRBV24-1	.	TRBJ2-1	CATSDLRGSSYNEQFF	TGTGCCACCAGTGATTTGCGGGGTAGCTCCTACAATGAGCAGTTCTTC
.	TRBV7-9	.	TRBJ2-7	CASSLRAQGGEQYF	TGTGCCAGCAGCTTGAGAGCTCAGGGTGGGGAGCAGTACTTC
.	TRBV15	.	TRBJ1-5	CATSRRDASNQPQHF	TGTGCCACCAGCAGGCGGGACGCAAGCAATCAGCCCCAGCATTTT
once	TRBV5-4	.	TRBJ2-4	CASSFQGSENIQYF	TGTGCCAGCAGCTTCCAGGGGAGCGAAAACATTCAGTACTTC
.	TRBV28	TRBD1	TRBJ1-2	CASSPPRADRGHGYTF	TGTGCCAGCAGCCCTCCCCGGGCGGACAGGGGGCATGGCTACACCTTC
.	TRBV6-5	.	TRBJ1-6	CASTSSWNSPLHF	TGTGCCAGCACCTCGAGCTGGAATTCACCCCTCCACTTT
once	TRBV3-1/TRBV3-2	.	TRBJ2-7	CASSQGGTLPGEQYF	TGTGCCAGCAGCCAAGGCGGGACCCTCCCGGGGGAGCAGTACTTC
once	TRBV5-4	.	TRBJ2-1	CASSFLNEQFF	TGTGCCAGCAGCTTTCTAAATGAGCAGTTCTTC
.	TRBV27	.	TRBJ2-5	CASSRGVGGAETQYF	TGTGCCAGCAGTCGGGGAGTTGGGGGGGCAGAGACCCAGTACTTC
.	TRBV2	.	TRBJ2-7	CASKNYPSEQYF	TGTGCCAGCAAGAATTACCCGAGCGAGCAGTACTTC
.	TRBV7-9	.	TRBJ2-2	CASSLATVKSNTGELFF	TGTGCCAGCAGCTTAGCAACGGTTAAGAGTAACACCGGGGAGCTGTTTTTT
.	TRBV15	.	TRBJ2-7	CATSRDSSYEQYF	TGTGCCACCAGCAGAGACAGCTCCTACGAGCAGTACTTC
.	TRBV7-2	.	TRBJ2-7	CASSLRQVHSYEQYF	TGTGCCAGCAGCCTCCGACAGGTACACTCCTACGAGCAGTACTTC
.	TRBV6-5	TRBD1	TRBJ2-1	CASSRDRVPNEQFF	TGTGCCAGCAGCCGGGACAGGGTGCCCAATGAGCAGTTCTTC
.	TRBV6-1	TRBD1	TRBJ2-1	CASSEGTGVNEQFF	TGTGCCAGCAGTGAAGGGACAGGGGTAAATGAGCAGTTCTTC
.	TRBV7-6	.	TRBJ2-3	CASSRGGGTDTQYF	TGTGCCAGCAGTAGGGGCGGGGGCACAGATACGCAGTATTTT
.	TRBV9	.	TRBJ1-2	CASSASPVPKGGYTF	TGTGCCAGCAGCGCATCCCCGGTGCCTAAAGGGGGCTACACCTTC
.	TRBV7-2	TRBD1	TRBJ1-1	CASSLVGGHTEAFF	TGTGCCAGCAGCTTAGTAGGGGGCCACACTGAAGCTTTCTTT
.	TRBV6-2/TRBV6-3	TRBD1	TRBJ2-7	CASSRIYGTEAYEQYF	TGTGCCAGCAGTCGAATTTACGGGACAGAGGCCTACGAGCAGTACTTC
once	TRBV9	TRBD1	TRBJ2-1	CASSVVTGLGNEQFF	TGTGCCAGCAGCGTAGTGACAGGGCTCGGCAATGAGCAGTTCTTC
.	TRBV27	TRBD1	TRBJ1-5	CASRTGGDSQPQHF	TGTGCCAGCAGAACAGGGGGCGACAGCCAGCCCCAGCATTTT
.	TRBV30	.	TRBJ2-3	CAWSVNGGGDTQYF	TGTGCCTGGAGTGTAAACGGGGGAGGAGATACGCAGTATTTT
.	TRBV19	TRBD2	TRBJ2-3	CASSPGGLGTDTQYF	TGTGCCAGTAGTCCGGGGGGGCTCGGCACAGATACGCAGTATTTT
.	TRBV5-4	.	TRBJ1-4	CASSLASAGSNEKLFF	TGTGCCAGCAGCTTGGCCTCGGCAGGGAGTAATGAAAAACTGTTTTTT
once	TRBV28	.	TRBJ1-2	CASSLKGLGGYTF	TGTGCCAGCAGTTTAAAGGGGCTAGGTGGCTACACCTTC
once	TRBV18	.	TRBJ2-7	CASSPGGGDEQYF	TGTGCCAGCTCACCTGGCGGAGGGGACGAGCAGTACTTC